This entry lists 23 T cell receptor beta chains sequenced from one sample in a study of CD8 T cells in Susac syndrome. When the RNA was reverse transcribed, random hexamers were used with an input of roughly 0.45 to 1 ug. TCRdb redid the calling of the immunoSEQ multiplex PCR reads with MiXCR, one entry per CDR3 protein. The sample lists some 300,000 distinct CDR3 sequences, roughly 85% seen once, with 0.21% in the top ten. Sequenced: CD8+ T cells from PBMCs. Receptor source: a human donor with multiple sclerosis.

The chain is built from TRBV6-5 and TRBJ1-2, with D uncertain. V shed 8 bases and J shed 4 bases, with 14 bases lying between them. Germline CDR1 is MNHEY and CDR2 is SVGAGI. This CDR3 spans 13 amino acids. The CDR3 sequence is CASSTDLFYGYTF. CDR3 in DNA: TGTGCCAGCTCGACGGATTTATTCTATGGCTACACCTTC.

The chain employs TRBV6-2 or TRBV6-3 and TRBJ1-5; TRBD1 matches 7 bases. There are 14 residues in the CDR3. J was trimmed by 5 bases and V by 2 bases; bases with no gene match: 3. Germline V gives CDR1 MNHEY, CDR2 SVGEGT. In nucleotides, the CDR3 is TGTGCCAGCAGTTACGCGGGACAGTATCAGCCCCAGCATTTT. Translation: CASSYAGQYQPQHF.

The chain is built from TRBV6-5 and TRBJ2-1; no firm D call. Germline CDR1 and CDR2: MNHEY and SVGAGI. This CDR3 region has 11 residues. V gave up 0 bases and J gave up 9 bases, with 3 bases separating them. CDR3: CASSYSGEQFF. Written as DNA, the CDR3 is TGTGCCAGCAGTTACTCGGGTGAGCAGTTCTTC.

The V call is TRBV9, the J call TRBJ2-3; 12 nucleotides agree with TRBD2. Germline CDR1 SGDLS, CDR2 YYNGEE. Trimming cost V 3 bases and J 2 bases; bases outside gene matches: 10. This CDR3 comprises 18 residues. Here the CDR3 DNA reads TGTGCCAGCAGCGCCAGACGGGGACTAGCGGGCGACACAGATACGCAGTATTTT. Amino acids: CASSARRGLAGDTDTQYF.

This clonotype appeared once. J is TRBJ1-5 and V is TRBV2; D gene uncertain. V gave up 2 bases and J gave up 1 base, with 9 bases separating them. Germline CDR1 reads SNHLY; CDR2 reads FYNNEI. The CDR3 has 15 residues. The CDR3 coding sequence is TGTGCCAGCAGTGAAAGCTTGGGGAGCAATCAGCCCCAGCATTTT. Translating gives CASSESLGSNQPQHF.

The chain recombines TRBV14 with TRBJ2-1, with D tentatively TRBD1 (5 bases). Germline V gene lookup returns CDR1 SGHDN and CDR2 FVKESK. Trimming took off 3 bases at V and 0 bases at J, with 18 bases between the two ends. CDR3 length equals 18 residues. The CDR3 sequence is CASSHSGAATSSYNEQFF. The CDR3 coding sequence is TGTGCCAGCAGCCACTCTGGGGCAGCGACGAGCTCCTACAATGAGCAGTTCTTC.

The chain joins TRBV4-3 to TRBJ2-7; D is ambiguous. V shed 1 base and J shed 3 bases, with 13 bases lying between them. CDR1 is LGHNA, CDR2 YSLEER, per germline. CDR3 length equals 15 residues. In DNA, the CDR3 is TGCGCCAGCAGCCAAGCTCGCGACTCCTTCTACGAGCAGTACTTC. It yields the protein CASSQARDSFYEQYF.

The chain employs TRBV30 and TRBJ2-3; D is perhaps TRBD2 (5 bases). The germline gives CDR1 GTSNPN, CDR2 SVGIG (reference sequence). V shed 0 bases and J shed 5 bases, with 12 bases lying between them. The CDR3 is 14 residues long. CDR3 DNA: TGTGCCTGGAGTGTTGTAGGAGGTCAAGATACGCAGTATTTT. This gives the protein CAWSVVGGQDTQYF. The full variable domain, with the rest looked up from reference TRBV30 and TRBJ2-3, is SQTIHQWPATLVQPVGSPLSLECTVEGTSNPNLYWYRQAAGRGLQLLFYSVGIGQISSEVPQNLSASRPQDRQFILSSKKLLLSDSGFYLCAWSVVGGQDTQYFGPGTRLTVL.

V is TRBV6-2 or TRBV6-3 and J is TRBJ1-1, with 8 bases lining up with TRBD1. The CDR3 loop spans 16 amino acids. V lost 0 bases, J lost 3 bases, and 6 bases stayed unmatched. In germline, CDR1 is MNHEY, CDR2 SVGEGT. The CDR3 protein is CASSYSESGGHTEAFF. As DNA, the CDR3 is TGTGCCAGCAGTTACTCGGAGTCAGGGGGCCACACTGAAGCTTTCTTT.

The chain carries TRBV5-4 and TRBJ2-5, with 7 bases identical to TRBD2. The CDR3 consists of 15 residues. Germline V CDR1 and CDR2: SGHNT, YYREEE (reference sequence). V shed 4 bases and J 5 bases; nucleotides not matched to a gene: 11. CDR3 nucleotide sequence: TGTGCCAGCAGCCAATTTGAACGGGAGGAGGAGACCCAGTACTTC. Protein: CASSQFEREEETQYF.

The chain combines TRBV15 with TRBJ2-4; 7 bases match TRBD1. V lost 1 base to trimming and J lost 10 bases; unmatched junction nucleotides: 7. The CDR3 runs to 14 residues. CDR1 is LNHNV, CDR2 YYDKDF, per germline (reference sequence). The CDR3: CATSRVGQDAIQYF. In DNA, the CDR3 is TGTGCCACCAGCAGAGTAGGACAGGACGCTATTCAGTACTTC. Combining the CDR3 with reference TRBV15 and TRBJ2-4 gives the whole variable domain DAMVIQNPRYQVTQFGKPVTLSCSQTLNHNVMYWYQQKSSQAPKLLFHYYDKDFNNEADTPDNFQSRRPNTSFCFLDIRSPGLGDTAMYLCATSRVGQDAIQYFGAGTRLSVL.

This clonotype is a singleton in its sample. The chain joins TRBV9 to TRBJ1-1; no firm D call. The CDR3 has 16 amino acids. Germline V CDR1 and CDR2: SGDLS, YYNGEE. V dropped 3 bases and J dropped 5 bases, with 20 bases sitting between them. The CDR3 DNA sequence: TGTGCCAGCAGCGAAGTCGACCGGGCAATTGTAACTGAAGCTTTCTTT. This encodes CASSEVDRAIVTEAFF.

The V call is TRBV12-3 or TRBV12-4, the J call TRBJ2-1; weak D call: TRBD2 (6 bases). With 5 bases removed from V and 4 bases from J, the gap between germline ends came to 15 bases. The CDR3 extends over 15 amino acids. In DNA, the CDR3 is TGTGCCAGCAGTATTAGCGTTGGGACTTACAATGAGCAGTTCTTC. It specifies CASSISVGTYNEQFF.

J is TRBJ1-2 and V is TRBV6-5; D gene ambiguous. CDR3 length: 15 residues. The V gene's germline CDR1 is MNHEY and CDR2 SVGAGI. V lost 0 bases to trimming and J lost 6 bases, with 14 bases between them. CDR3 DNA sequence: TGTGCCAGCAGTTACTCGGCCCCGGAGCCGGATGGCTACACCTTC. This codes for CASSYSAPEPDGYTF.

The genes are TRBV13 and TRBJ2-7; 7 positions match TRBD1. From germline, CDR1 is PRHDT and CDR2 FYEKMQ (reference sequence). V shed 5 bases and J 3 bases; nucleotides not matched to a gene: 10. The CDR3 loop spans 15 amino acids. In DNA, the CDR3 is TGTGCCAGCAGCGGGAAAGGGGGCCTTCTCTACGAGCAGTACTTC. Translation: CASSGKGGLLYEQYF.

V usage is TRBV29-1 and J usage is TRBJ2-3; a weak D match, TRBD1 (5 bases). The CDR3 totals 16 residues. Germline V lookup: CDR1 SQVTM, CDR2 ANQGSEA. V lost 2 bases to trimming and J lost 2 bases, with 17 bases between them. CDR3 DNA: TGCAGCGTTGAAACCCAGGGCTCCTCCTTCACAGATACGCAGTATTTT. It codes for CSVETQGSSFTDTQYF.

The chain is built from TRBV3-1 and TRBJ2-3, with a possible D match to TRBD2 (5 bases). With 0 bases removed from V and 1 base from J, the gap between germline ends came to 11 bases. CDR3 length equals 16 residues. The germline gives CDR1 LGHDT, CDR2 YNNKEL (reference sequence). This chain's CDR3 is CASSQDVRRRTDTQYF. For the CDR3, the DNA is TGTGCCAGCAGCCAAGATGTCAGGAGGCGCACAGATACGCAGTATTTT.

The chain couples TRBV4-2 to TRBJ2-7; the D is unclear. Trimming removed 4 bases from V and 6 bases from J, with 22 bases in between. Germline V lookup: CDR1 LGHNA, CDR2 YNFKEQ. The CDR3 is 16 residues long. The CDR3 protein is CASSPYPNQASSEQYF. In DNA form, the CDR3 reads TGTGCCAGCAGCCCCTACCCAAACCAGGCAAGTAGCGAGCAGTACTTC.

The rearrangement uses TRBV6-5 and TRBJ1-2, with 8 bases fitting TRBD1. The CDR3 has 15 amino acids. V dropped 2 bases and J dropped 6; count of bases not matched to a gene: 8. The V gene's germline CDR1 is MNHEY and CDR2 SVGAGI. Here the CDR3 DNA reads TGTGCCAGCAGTTACCAAGGACAGGGTTTTCATGGCTACACCTTC. Encoded protein: CASSYQGQGFHGYTF.

This chain uses TRBV27 with TRBJ2-7; D might be TRBD1 (5 bases). Germline CDR1 is MNHEY and CDR2 is SMNVEV (reference sequence). The CDR3 has 14 residues. V lost 0 bases and J 3 bases, leaving 9 bases between the germline ends. The CDR3: CASSLSVQGYEQYF. CDR3 bases: TGTGCCAGCAGTTTATCCGTCCAGGGCTACGAGCAGTACTTC.

The V call is TRBV7-9, the J call TRBJ1-2; D unresolved. This CDR3 has 13 amino acids. CDR1 and CDR2 from the germline V gene are SEHNR and FQNEAQ (reference sequence). Between the trimmed V and J ends, which lost 6 bases and 7 bases, there was a span of 15 bases. CDR3 residues: CASRREAGGGYTF. CDR3 nucleotides: TGTGCCAGCAGGAGAGAGGCGGGCGGTGGCTACACCTTC.

The rearrangement links TRBV10-3 to TRBJ2-3; D remains ambiguous. The CDR3 has 13 amino acids. The V gene's germline CDR1 is ENHRY and CDR2 SYGVKD. V shed 3 bases and J shed 2 bases, with 6 bases lying between them. As DNA, the CDR3 is TGTGCCATCAGTGATCTGCTCACAGATACGCAGTATTTT. Its protein product is CAISDLLTDTQYF.

The genes are TRBV13 and TRBJ2-7; possibly TRBD1 for D (6 bases). Germline CDR1 PRHDT, CDR2 FYEKMQ (reference sequence). V lost 1 base, J lost 3 bases, and 19 bases lay in between. The length of the CDR3 is 17 residues. The CDR3 nucleotides are TGTGCCAGCAGCTTAGCTCCCCCGGACAGCCGATTCTACGAGCAGTACTTC. Translation: CASSLAPPDSRFYEQYF.